Presented here are 27 T cell receptor beta chains from one specimen sequenced in a study of T cells in Graves' hyperthyroidism and ophthalmopathy. Researchers took RNA transcripts and amplified the TCR beta CDR3 regions from them. In the first-round RT-PCR of the TCR CDR3, the HTBI primer set was used. MiXCR was run by TCRdb on the multiplex PCR reads, yielding one entry per CDR3 protein. The repertoire holds a few hundred thousand distinct CDR3 sequences, with about a fifth as singletons. The specimen sequenced was blood. These receptors were collected from a man aged 18 to 35 with Graves' ophthalmopathy.

In its sample, this clonotype was seen many times. DNA for the CDR3: TGTGCCAGCTCATCGGGACAGGGGGCCGGCTATGGCTACACCTTC. As protein: CASSSGQGAGYGYTF. The chain is built from TRBV2 and TRBJ1-2; TRBD1 matches at 12 bases. J was trimmed by 4 bases and V by 8 bases; bases with no gene match: 8. CDR3 length: 15 residues. Germline V gives CDR1 SNHLY, CDR2 FYNNEI.

This sequence joins TRBV18 and TRBJ1-6, with D unclear. Germline lookup yields CDR1 KGHSH and CDR2 LQKENI. Trimming shortened V by 4 bases and J by 9 bases, and 22 bases separated the two germline ends. This CDR3 spans 17 amino acids. CDR3 DNA sequence: TGTGCCAGCTCACGGGAAGGCGGCACCCTTATAATTTCACCCCTCCACTTT. The encoded protein is CASSREGGTLIISPLHF.

The table lists this clonotype with a few counts. This chain connects TRBV2 to TRBJ2-4; TRBD1 aligns across 7 bases. The CDR3 sequence is 21 residues long. Germline V gene lookup returns CDR1 SNHLY and CDR2 FYNNEI. V was clipped by 4 bases and J by 0 bases; unmatched bases: 21. DNA for the CDR3: TGTGCCAGCAGTGGCAGGGGGTGGAATGCTGGAACCCAGCTAGCCAAAAACATTCAGTACTTC. Translating it yields CASSGRGWNAGTQLAKNIQYF.

The rearrangement uses TRBV4-2 and TRBJ2-3, with 9 bases aligning to TRBD1. V dropped 4 bases and J dropped 2; count of bases not matched to a gene: 4. Germline V gives CDR1 LGHNA, CDR2 YNFKEQ. This CDR3 is 15 amino acids long. The CDR3 here is CASSPGDRDTDTQYF. The CDR3 coding sequence is TGTGCCAGCAGCCCAGGGGACAGGGACACAGATACGCAGTATTTT.

This clonotype was counted ten times or more. This sequence joins TRBV5-1 and TRBJ1-5, with TRBD1 as a possible D gene (5 bases). V dropped 4 bases and J dropped 3 bases, with 14 bases sitting between them. CDR3 length: 15 residues. The germline V gene has CDR1 SGHRS and CDR2 YFSETQ. CDR3 sequence (DNA): TGCGCCAGCAGCCCAGGTGGGGGGGACAATCAGCCCCAGCATTTT. It is translated as CASSPGGGDNQPQHF.

This clonotype was detected many times. The J gene is TRBJ2-7, the V gene TRBV2; D not resolved. In germline, CDR1 is SNHLY, CDR2 FYNNEI. CDR3 size: 12 residues. The V gene lost 11 bases and the J gene lost 5 bases, with 16 bases spanning the gap. The CDR3, as DNA: TGTGCCGGGAAGGCAGAGTCCCACGAGCAGTACTTC. It is translated as CAGKAESHEQYF.

This clonotype was recorded many times. This rearrangement joins TRBV18 to TRBJ1-1, with D tentatively TRBD1 (6 bases). The CDR3 is made up of 14 amino acids. Germline V lookup: CDR1 KGHSH, CDR2 LQKENI. The V end lost 2 bases, the J end lost 6 bases, and 13 bases lay between the germline ends. CDR3 loop: CASSPAGGQSEAFF. DNA of the CDR3: TGTGCCAGCTCACCAGCCGGGGGCCAGTCTGAAGCTTTCTTT.

This clonotype occurred many times. V and J are TRBV10-3 and TRBJ1-5; the D is unclear. Germline V CDR1 and CDR2: ENHRY, SYGVKD. V gave up 0 bases and J gave up 3 bases, with 9 bases separating them. CDR3 length equals 15 residues. The CDR3 coding sequence is TGTGCCATCAGTGAGTCGTTGGGATACAATCAGCCCCAGCATTTT. It translates to CAISESLGYNQPQHF.

The gene calls are TRBV5-1 and TRBJ2-2; D gene ambiguous. Germline V lookup: CDR1 SGHRS, CDR2 YFSETQ. The ends were cut back, 7 bases at V and 2 bases at J, with 15 bases in the middle. The CDR3 consists of 15 residues. Written as DNA, the CDR3 is TGCGCCAGCGGTCGGACGTGGGGTAACACCGGGGAGCTGTTTTTT. Its translation is CASGRTWGNTGELFF.

The V and J genes are TRBV28 and TRBJ1-2; no clear D gene. The V gene lost 5 bases and the J gene lost 5 bases, with 15 bases spanning the gap. The germline gives CDR1 MDHEN, CDR2 SYDVKM. CDR3 length: 14 residues. CDR3 DNA sequence: TGTGCCAGCAGTCTAGGATCGGAGAGTTATGGCTACACCTTC. It encodes CASSLGSESYGYTF.

The CDR3 here is CSARDGDRAYQPQHF. The CDR3 DNA reads TGCAGTGCTAGAGATGGGGACAGGGCCTATCAGCCCCAGCATTTT. This chain uses TRBV20-1 with TRBJ1-5; 9 positions agree with TRBD1. V shed 0 bases and J 5 bases; nucleotides not matched to a gene: 5. The CDR3 spans 15 residues. Per the germline V gene, CDR1 is DFQATT and CDR2 is SNEGSKA (reference sequence).

This clonotype was seen a few times. The chain combines TRBV4-1 with TRBJ1-5, with D uncertain. V dropped 1 base and J dropped 0 bases, with 7 bases sitting between them. Germline CDR1 reads MGHRA; CDR2 reads YSYEKL. The CDR3 is made up of 15 amino acids. The CDR3 region has the DNA TGCGCCAGCAGCCAAGGTGACTATAGCAATCAGCCCCAGCATTTT. Its translation: CASSQGDYSNQPQHF.

This clonotype has a count of ten or more. The J gene is TRBJ2-1, the V gene TRBV7-9, with 12 bases that match TRBD2. There are 16 residues in the CDR3. V trimming: 4 bases; J trimming: 4 bases; junction bases outside the gene matches: 5. CDR1 is SEHNR and CDR2 is FQNEAQ in the germline V gene (reference sequence). CDR3 sequence (DNA): TGTGCCAGCAGCTCCCGACTAGCGGGGGTATACAATGAGCAGTTCTTC. It codes for CASSSRLAGVYNEQFF.

This clonotype has ten or more counts. The chain joins TRBV18 to TRBJ2-7; D may correspond to TRBD1 or TRBD2 (5 bases each). Between the trimmed V and J ends, which lost 3 bases and 6 bases, there was a span of 15 bases. The CDR3 is 14 residues long. The germline CDR1 and CDR2 sequences are KGHSH and LQKENI. The CDR3 region is CASSPVRDLGEQYF. As DNA, the CDR3 is TGTGCCAGCTCACCTGTCAGGGACCTGGGCGAGCAGTACTTC.

There are many counts of this clonotype. This chain connects TRBV20-1 to TRBJ1-2; TRBD1 matches 7 bases. The CDR3 has 17 amino acids. Germline CDR1 reads DFQATT; CDR2 reads SNEGSKA (reference sequence). V trimming: 5 bases; J trimming: 1 base; junction bases outside the gene matches: 16. CDR3 loop: CSAPQGDSRSDNYGYTF. The CDR3 nucleotides are TGCAGTGCTCCCCAGGGGGACAGCCGATCTGATAACTATGGCTACACCTTC.

This clonotype came up a few times. V is TRBV28 and J is TRBJ2-3; D is unclear. The CDR3 totals 12 residues. The germline V gene encodes CDR1 MDHEN and CDR2 SYDVKM. V was trimmed by 7 bases and J by 2 bases, leaving 7 bases between them. The CDR3 nucleotides read TGTGCCAGCACAGGTAACACAGATACGCAGTATTTT. Its translation is CASTGNTDTQYF.

This clonotype was recorded many times. This chain connects TRBV20-1 to TRBJ2-3; 7 bases are a match to TRBD2. CDR1 and CDR2 from the germline V gene are DFQATT and SNEGSKA (reference sequence). This CDR3 has 14 residues. The trim removed 5 bases at V and 1 base at J, leaving 6 bases unmatched. CDR3 bases: TGCAGTGCTCTCCGGGGGGTTGGCACAGATACGCAGTATTTT. The encoded protein is CSALRGVGTDTQYF.

This clonotype was recorded many times. The V gene is TRBV6-5, the J gene TRBJ2-5; the D is unclear. The V gene's germline CDR1 is MNHEY and CDR2 SVGAGI. Trimming cost V 1 base and J 1 base, with 7 bases left between them. This CDR3 region has 14 residues. CDR3 amino acids: CASSYFSRQETQYF. The CDR3, as DNA: TGTGCCAGCAGTTACTTTAGTCGCCAAGAGACCCAGTACTTC.

There are many counts of this clonotype. The chain has TRBV10-2 and TRBJ1-1; the match to TRBD1 covers 9 bases. Germline V gene lookup returns CDR1 WSHSY and CDR2 SAAADI. The CDR3 has 15 residues. Trimming at V came to 6 bases and at J to 2 bases, leaving 7 bases not matched to a gene. The CDR3 DNA sequence: TGCGCCAGCAGGAGGACAGGGGATGGTAACACTGAAGCTTTCTTT. Encoded protein: CASRRTGDGNTEAFF.

The sample holds a few counts of this clonotype. The V and J genes are TRBV6-1 and TRBJ2-5, with 7 bases lining up with TRBD1. CDR1 and CDR2 from the germline V gene are MNHNS and SASEGT. The length of the CDR3 is 12 residues. V dropped 7 bases and J dropped 2; count of bases not matched to a gene: 1. Here the CDR3 DNA reads TGTGCCAGCAACAGGGGTCAAGAGACCCAGTACTTC. This codes for CASNRGQETQYF.

The V gene is TRBV13, the J gene TRBJ2-7, with D maybe TRBD2 (7 bases). V gave up 5 bases and J gave up 3 bases, with 17 bases separating them. The CDR3 totals 15 residues. Germline V gene lookup returns CDR1 PRHDT and CDR2 FYEKMQ (reference sequence). CDR3 DNA: TGTGCCAGCAGCCCCGAGGGCGGGGGCCACTACGAGCAGTACTTC. Translation gives CASSPEGGGHYEQYF.

V is TRBV28 and J is TRBJ1-5, with a tentative D call TRBD1 (6 bases). This CDR3 has 16 amino acids. Germline loops: CDR1 MDHEN, CDR2 SYDVKM. V was shortened by 5 bases and J by 5 bases, with 19 bases between the two germline ends. CDR3 sequence: CASSRPGGGGDQPQHF. The CDR3 region has the DNA TGTGCCAGCAGTCGCCCCGGCGGGGGCGGGGATCAGCCCCAGCATTTT.

The J gene is TRBJ1-6, the V gene TRBV12-5; D is unresolved. CDR3 length equals 16 residues. Germline V gene lookup returns CDR1 LGHNT and CDR2 FRNRAP. Trimming left V 2 bases short and J 8 bases short, with 16 bases between. CDR3 nucleotides: TGTGCTAGTGGTTTGTCCCGGGCCACTCGTGATTCACCCCTCCACTTT. Residues: CASGLSRATRDSPLHF.

This clonotype was counted at least ten times. The chain uses TRBV2 and TRBJ2-7; D remains unclear. Germline CDR1 SNHLY, CDR2 FYNNEI. Trimming removed 2 bases at V and 5 bases at J, with 13 bases between. The CDR3 consists of 14 residues. CDR3 in DNA: TGTGCCAGCAGTGAAATCAGATCTGGCGACGAGCAGTACTTC. Translating gives CASSEIRSGDEQYF.

The chain carries TRBV18 and TRBJ1-2; unclear D gene. V shed 0 bases and J shed 5 bases, with 16 bases lying between them. CDR3 length: 16 amino acids. Per germline, CDR1 KGHSH and CDR2 LQKENI. The CDR3 here is CASSPPPGEVGYGYTF. The CDR3, as DNA: TGTGCCAGCTCACCACCGCCCGGGGAGGTTGGTTATGGCTACACCTTC.

In this sample, this clonotype turned up a few times. This chain joins TRBV18 and TRBJ2-5, with a weak D call TRBD1 (5 bases). V lost 1 base and J 5 bases, leaving 14 bases between the germline ends. Germline loops: CDR1 KGHSH, CDR2 LQKENI. There are 15 residues in the CDR3. CDR3 in DNA: TGTGCCAGCTCACCACGGGCCCCGGCAGGGGAGACCCAGTACTTC. Protein sequence: CASSPRAPAGETQYF.

Of note for this clonotype: A much larger clone differs by one base, so this may be a read error. The chain joins TRBV7-9 to TRBJ1-2; 10 positions agree with TRBD1. Germline values: CDR1 SEHNR, CDR2 FQNEAQ (reference sequence). This CDR3 is 15 amino acids long. The CDR3 is CASSAPGQGSYGYIF. Here the CDR3 DNA reads TGTGCCAGCAGCGCTCCGGGACAGGGGAGCTATGGCTACATCTTC.